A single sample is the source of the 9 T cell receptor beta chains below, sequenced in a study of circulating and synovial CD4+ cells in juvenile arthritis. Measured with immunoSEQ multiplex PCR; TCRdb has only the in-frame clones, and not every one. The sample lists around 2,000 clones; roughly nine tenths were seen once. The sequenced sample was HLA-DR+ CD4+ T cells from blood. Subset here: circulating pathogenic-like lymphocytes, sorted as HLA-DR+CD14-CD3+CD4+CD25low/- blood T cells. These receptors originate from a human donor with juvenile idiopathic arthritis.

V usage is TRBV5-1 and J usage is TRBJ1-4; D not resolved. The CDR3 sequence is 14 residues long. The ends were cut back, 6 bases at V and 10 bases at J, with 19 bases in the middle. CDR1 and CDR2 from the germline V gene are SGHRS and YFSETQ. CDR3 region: CASTTDFDRGKLFF. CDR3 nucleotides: TGCGCCAGCACCACAGACTTTGACCGGGGAAAACTGTTTTTT.

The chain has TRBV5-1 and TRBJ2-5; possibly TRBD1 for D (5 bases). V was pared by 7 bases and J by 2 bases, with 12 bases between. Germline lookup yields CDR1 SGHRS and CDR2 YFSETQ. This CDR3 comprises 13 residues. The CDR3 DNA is TGCGCCAGCTCACGACAGCCTCAAGAGACCCAGTACTTC. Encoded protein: CASSRQPQETQYF.

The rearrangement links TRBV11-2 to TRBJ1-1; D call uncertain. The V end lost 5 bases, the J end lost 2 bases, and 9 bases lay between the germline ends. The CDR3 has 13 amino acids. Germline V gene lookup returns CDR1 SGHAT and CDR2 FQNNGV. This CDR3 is CASSPYSNTEAFF. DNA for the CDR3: TGTGCCAGCAGCCCCTACAGCAACACTGAAGCTTTCTTT. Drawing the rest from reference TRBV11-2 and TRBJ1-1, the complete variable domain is EAGVAQSPRYKIIEKRQSVAFWCNPISGHATLYWYQQILGQGPKLLIQFQNNGVVDDSQLPKDRFSAERLKGVDSTLKIQPAKLEDSAVYLCASSPYSNTEAFFGQGTRLTVV.

CDR3 nucleotides: TGTGCCAGCAGTTTCCGGGGAACTAATGAAAAACTGTTTTTT. Its protein is CASSFRGTNEKLFF. The chain carries TRBV28 and TRBJ1-4, with D hard to call. V was shortened by 3 bases and J by 1 base, with 6 bases between the two germline ends. The CDR3 runs 14 residues. CDR1 and CDR2 from the germline V gene are MDHEN and SYDVKM.

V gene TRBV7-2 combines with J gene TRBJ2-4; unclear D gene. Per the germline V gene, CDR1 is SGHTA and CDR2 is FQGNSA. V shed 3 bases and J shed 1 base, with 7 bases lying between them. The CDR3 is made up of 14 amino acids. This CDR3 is CASSLARAKNIQYF. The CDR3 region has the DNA TGTGCCAGCAGCTTGGCTAGGGCCAAAAACATTCAGTACTTC.

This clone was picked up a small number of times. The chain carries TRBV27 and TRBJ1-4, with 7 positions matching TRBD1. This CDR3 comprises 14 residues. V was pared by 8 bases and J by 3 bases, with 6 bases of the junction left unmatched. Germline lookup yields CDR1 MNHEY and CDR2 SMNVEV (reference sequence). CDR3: CASGGGTANEKLFF. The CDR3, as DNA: TGTGCCAGCGGAGGAGGGACAGCTAATGAAAAACTGTTTTTT.

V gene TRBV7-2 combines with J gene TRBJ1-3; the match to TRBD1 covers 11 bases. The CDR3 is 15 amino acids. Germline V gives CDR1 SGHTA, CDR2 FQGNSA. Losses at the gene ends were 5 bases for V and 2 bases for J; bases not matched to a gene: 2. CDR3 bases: TGTGCCAGCAGCCCGGGACAGGGGGCTGGAAACACCATATATTTT. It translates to CASSPGQGAGNTIYF.

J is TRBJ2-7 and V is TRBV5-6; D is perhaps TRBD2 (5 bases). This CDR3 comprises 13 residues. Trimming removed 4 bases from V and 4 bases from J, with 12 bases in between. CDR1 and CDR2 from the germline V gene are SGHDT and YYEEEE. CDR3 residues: CASSPPSGYEQYF. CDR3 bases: TGTGCCAGCAGCCCACCATCGGGGTACGAGCAGTACTTC.

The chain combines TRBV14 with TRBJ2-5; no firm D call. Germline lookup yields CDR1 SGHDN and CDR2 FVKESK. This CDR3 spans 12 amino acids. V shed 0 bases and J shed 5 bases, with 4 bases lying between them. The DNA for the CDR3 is TGTGCCAGCAGCCAAGATATGGAGACCCAGTACTTC. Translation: CASSQDMETQYF.